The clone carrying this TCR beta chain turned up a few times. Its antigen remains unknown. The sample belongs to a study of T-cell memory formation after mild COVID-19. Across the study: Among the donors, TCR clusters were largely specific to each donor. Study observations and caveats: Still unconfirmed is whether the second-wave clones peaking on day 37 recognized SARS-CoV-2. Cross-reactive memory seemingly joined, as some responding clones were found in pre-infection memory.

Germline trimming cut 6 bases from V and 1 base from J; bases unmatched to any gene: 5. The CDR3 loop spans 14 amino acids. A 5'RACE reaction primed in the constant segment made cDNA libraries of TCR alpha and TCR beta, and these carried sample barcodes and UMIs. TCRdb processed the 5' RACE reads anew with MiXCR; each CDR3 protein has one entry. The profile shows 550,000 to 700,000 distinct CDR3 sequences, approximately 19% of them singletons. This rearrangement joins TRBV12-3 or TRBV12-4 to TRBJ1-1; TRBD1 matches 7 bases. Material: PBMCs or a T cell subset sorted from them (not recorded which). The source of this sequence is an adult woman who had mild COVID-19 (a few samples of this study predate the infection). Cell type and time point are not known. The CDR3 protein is CASRVQGRNTEAFF. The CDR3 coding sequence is TGTGCCAGCAGGGTACAGGGGCGGAACACTGAAGCTTTCTTT.